This T cell receptor beta chain was documented in a study of cytomegalovirus exposure and HLA in healthy donors (dated by TCRdb to about 2017). About the full investigation: According to an earlier analysis of around 600 of the donors, about 170 million T cells yielded 120 million or so unique TCR beta sequences and around 300 Gb of sequence data. An earlier analysis of several hundred of the donors applied high-throughput TCR beta sequencing to assess whether each TCR beta V gene segment acted as functional or pseudogenic. Besides the first cohort of roughly 640 subjects, a separate validation cohort made up of over 95 different subjects was used. Rather than using new phenotypic data, the later analysis identified candidate immune exposures from TCR beta sequences and from how often those sequences occurred across donors. About five DR-DQ haplotypes were treated as single units for association and clustering because of strong linkage in the cohort. Across 300 to 500 genotyped donors of the cohort, an average of 235,054 unique TCR beta nucleotide sequences per donor were sequenced, and roughly 18% of those sequences were non-productive. The aim of the study was to test whether cataloging public T cell receptors could identify signatures of past pathogen exposure. Using immunosequencing, the study profiled T cell repertoires from fewer than 850 subjects and related those repertoires to cytomegalovirus serostatus. A later genetic analysis used genome-wide SNP genotypes for about 55% of the 666 donors, treating that subset as a discovery cohort. The number of donors typed differed by locus, with 629-630 for A, B, C, DRB1 and DQB1, around 500 for DQA1, over 600 for DPA1, and some 470 for DPB1. All discovery cohort repertoires had been generated using a single sequencing platform. To predict cytomegalovirus infection status, the study brought together high-throughput TCR immunosequencing, statistical association of individual TCRs with disease status, and machine learning. An early release covering roughly 580 HLA-typed donors comprised about 290 gigabases of sequencing data and approximately 80 million unique TCR sequences. Donor age, sex, ethnicity and CMV serostatus were compiled alongside the repertoire data. A later analysis re-analyzed previously published TCR beta repertoires from 550 to 700 donors and added high-resolution HLA genotyping to study TCR occurrence patterns. HLA typing covered class I and class II loci at four-digit resolution. Among the roughly 370 genotyped donors, roughly 80% belonged to the genetic ancestry cluster associated with self-reported Caucasian donors. Broader findings and caveats from the paper: Most CMV-associated TCR beta chains appeared to be HLA-restricted in a later analysis, and the HLA associations seemed to be driven largely by CMV exposure. An association between a missense DCLRE1C variant and V-gene and J-gene trimming of TCR beta chains was found in a later genetic analysis and replicated in an independent cohort. In a later analysis, HLA-associated TCR beta chains were found to be more clonally expanded and to have lower generation probabilities than equally common non-associated chains. In vitro tests confirmed that three of the cytomegalovirus-associated TCR beta chains recognize cytomegalovirus antigens. Approximately 16 rarely observed V segments, including chromosome 9 orphons, were excluded from the earlier analysis of approximately 500 of the donors because counts were too low. Some IMGT-functional V segments, including TRBV6-2 and TRBV6-3, could not be told apart with the 87-base-pair reads, so those segments were excluded. In a later analysis, several top co-occurrence clusters were reported to appear linked to parvovirus B19, influenza, CMV and Epstein-Barr virus. A group of highly shared sequence variants was considered likely to be a technical artifact of the sequencing pipeline. Cytomegalovirus status was reported to be diagnosed by the classifier with high specificity and sensitivity in both the original and validation cohorts. In this cohort, only TCR beta chains were sequenced, and detectable features were limited by the absence of alpha or paired-chain data. At a false discovery rate of 0.05, a later analysis linked under 20,000 TCR beta sequences to specific HLA alleles. The authors suggested that the approach could potentially be generalized to other disease states and immunological phenotypes. The study listed 164 TCR beta chains as associated with cytomegalovirus. When HLA alleles, especially DR and DQ, strongly co-occurred, TCR associations were difficult to assign to individual alleles. The presence/absence analyses assumed that sequencing depth was roughly uniform across donors, and that assumption may not be true. Because HLA typing was missing for some donors at each locus, association tests included only the typed subset. A later analysis found that TCR association rates varied across HLA loci, with DRB1 alleles showing the most associated TCRs and HLA-C alleles the fewest. Broadly in line with IMGT annotations, most TCR beta V segments showed up in productive rearrangements about 87% or about 30% of the time in an earlier analysis of under 700 of the donors. A later genetic analysis reported fewer N-insertions in productive TCRs among donors in an Asian-associated ancestry cluster than the roughly 620-donor mean. For the cohort, immune exposure information was limited to CMV serostatus. Most TCR sequences were observed very rarely across donors, whereas some public TCRs were present in many individuals. Linkage disequilibrium might explain the correlated functional status among segregating V segments, but an unknown experimental factor could not be excluded. A further reported finding was that TCR beta sequences accurately predicted the HLA-A and HLA-B alleles for most subjects in the first cohort.

The cohort comprised some 680 healthy bone marrow donors. Cohort members were all nominally healthy when sampled, although unrecorded immune exposures were likely present. The donor was CMV seronegative and was included in the group of about 400 seronegative cohort members. Each donor provided a peripheral blood sample, and peripheral blood mononuclear cells were used for TCR beta sequencing. Genomic DNA was extracted from the blood cell samples with the Qiagen DNeasy Blood Extraction Kit. The CDR3, cysteine through phenylalanine, is 19 amino acids long. This entry keeps only the CDR3 DNA: 57 bases, framed from base 1. V and J are trimmed by 4 bases and 0 bases, and the gene matches miss 16 bases of the junction. Based on the germline V gene, the CDR1 and CDR2 sequences are SGHDT and YYEEEE. Library preparation employed the immunoSEQ multiplex PCR assay. A mixture of 60 forward primers for TCR Vbeta segments and 13 reverse primers for TCR Jbeta segments was used in the multiplex PCR. A multiplex PCR assay on genomic DNA amplified the CDR3 region of rearranged TCR beta genes. The Illumina HiSeq System was used to sequence the amplified TCR beta libraries as 87-base-pair reads. Turning to the authors' computational methods: A later analysis tallied approximately 87 million unique TCR beta chains across the 650 to 750 repertoires, and approximately 11 million of those chains were shared by two or more donors. Raw reads were error-corrected and collapsed into unique sequences with a nearest-neighbor algorithm that merged closely related sequences to remove PCR and sequencing errors. V, D and J gene segments were assigned by aligning CDR3 sequences to IMGT reference sequences. For a sequence to be retained, a match of at least six nucleotides to both a V gene segment and a J gene segment was required. Rearrangements were classified as productive when the CDR3 lacked stop codons and remained in frame with V and J, and all other rearrangements were classified as non-productive. CDR3 was defined according to IMGT convention as the region running from the second conserved V-encoded cysteine to the conserved J-encoded phenylalanine. The earlier analysis of approximately 590 of the donors excluded any sequence lacking an unambiguous match to a single V gene segment. In an earlier analysis of several hundred of the donors, V segments were called functional above 56.7% productive rearrangements and were called segregating when the between-donor standard deviation exceeded 5%. A statistical classification framework was built for diagnosing cytomegalovirus status from the catalog of TCR beta chain sequences. In a later analysis, V and J genes were assigned by comparing TCR nucleotide sequences against IMGT/GENE-DB human TR gene sequences. A later analysis assigned CDR3 sequences and most-parsimonious VDJ recombination scenarios with the TCRdist pipeline. In a later analysis, each TCR beta chain was defined by its CDR3 amino acid sequence together with its V-gene family, and reads without a unique V-gene family were excluded. As a way to deal with suspected cross-contamination and a sequencing artifact, a later analysis dropped nearly 600 nucleotide sequences that were highly shared and had low generation probability. For each public chain, a later analysis derived a clonal expansion index from normalized ranks of inferred template counts within each repertoire. In a later analysis, generation probabilities were computed with a VDJ recombination model fitted to out-of-frame rearrangements, and the resulting probabilities were checked against IGoR. In a later analysis, TCR-TCR, TCR-HLA and TCR-CMV co-occurrence was scored with hypergeometric tests, and a repertoire-size bias correction was applied to TCR pairs. In a later analysis, false discovery rates were estimated by permuting HLA or CMV assignments 20 times. In a later analysis, co-occurring TCRs were grouped using DBSCAN, and TCRdist sequence similarity was added for clustering within HLA-allele-positive subsets. Repertoires with fewer than 30,000 or more than 120,000 public chains were left out of co-occurrence clustering, as were about five repertoires with anomalous nucleotide sharing. TCRdb holds this immuneACCESS table with in-frame rearrangements only. Some clones are missing; in checked studies, unresolved V genes explain under half, and the rest has no known cause. V and J calls plus clone size are reproduced from that table; the DNA served to infer D and trimming. This sample's records show some 130,000 clones. Less than 2.5% of the sample lies in the top ten.

About this clone: This clone's antigen is unknown.

Material for sequencing was PBMCs. The TCR comes from a woman aged 55-70 years in good health and CMV-seronegative. The rearranged chain carries TRBV5-6 and TRBJ1-3; 7 nucleotides in the junction match TRBD1. The nucleotide sequence reads TGTGCCAGCAGCCCCAGTGTTCCGACAGGGTCCCACTCTGGAAACACCATATATTTT. Its protein reads: CASSPSVPTGSHSGNTIYF.